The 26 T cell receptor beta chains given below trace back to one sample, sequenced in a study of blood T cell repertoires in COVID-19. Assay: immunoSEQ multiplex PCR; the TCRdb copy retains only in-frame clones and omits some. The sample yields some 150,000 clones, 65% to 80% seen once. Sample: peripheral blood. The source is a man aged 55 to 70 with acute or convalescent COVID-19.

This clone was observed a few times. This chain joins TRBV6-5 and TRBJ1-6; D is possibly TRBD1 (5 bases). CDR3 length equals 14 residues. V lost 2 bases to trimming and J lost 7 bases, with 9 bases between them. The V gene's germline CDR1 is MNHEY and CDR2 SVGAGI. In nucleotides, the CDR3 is TGTGCCAGCAGTTACACGCCAGGGAATTCACCCCTCCACTTT. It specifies CASSYTPGNSPLHF.

The CDR3 loop is CASSLYTGGPGNEQFF. The CDR3 DNA sequence: TGTGCCAGCAGTTTATATACGGGAGGGCCGGGCAATGAGCAGTTCTTC. This chain links TRBV28 with TRBJ2-1; 8 nucleotides align to TRBD2. J gave up 6 bases and V 1 base, and 8 bases lay outside the gene matches. This CDR3 has 16 amino acids. CDR1 is MDHEN, CDR2 SYDVKM, per germline.

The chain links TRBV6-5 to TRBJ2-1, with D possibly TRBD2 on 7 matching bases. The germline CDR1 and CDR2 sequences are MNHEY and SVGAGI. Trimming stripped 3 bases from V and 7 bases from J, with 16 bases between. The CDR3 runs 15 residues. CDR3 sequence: CASSYGGAVGNEQFF. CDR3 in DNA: TGTGCCAGCAGTTATGGGGGGGCCGTTGGGAATGAGCAGTTCTTC.

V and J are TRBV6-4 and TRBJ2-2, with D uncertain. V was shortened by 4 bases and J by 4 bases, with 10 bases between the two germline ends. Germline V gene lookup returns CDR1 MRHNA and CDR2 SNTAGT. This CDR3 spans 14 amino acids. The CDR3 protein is CASSVVLATGELFF. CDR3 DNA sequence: TGTGCCAGCAGTGTGGTGTTGGCCACCGGGGAGCTGTTTTTT.

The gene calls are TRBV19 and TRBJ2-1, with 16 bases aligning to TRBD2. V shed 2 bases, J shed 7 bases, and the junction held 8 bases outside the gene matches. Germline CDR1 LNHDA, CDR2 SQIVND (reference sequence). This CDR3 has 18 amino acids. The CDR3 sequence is CASSIMGLAGGPRNEQFF. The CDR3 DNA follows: TGTGCCAGTAGTATAATGGGACTAGCGGGAGGGCCAAGAAATGAGCAGTTCTTC.

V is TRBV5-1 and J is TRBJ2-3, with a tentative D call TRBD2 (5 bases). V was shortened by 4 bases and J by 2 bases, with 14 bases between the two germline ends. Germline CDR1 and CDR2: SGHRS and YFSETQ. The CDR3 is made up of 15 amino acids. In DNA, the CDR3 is TGCGCCAGCAGCACCACAGCGGAGACCACAGATACGCAGTATTTT. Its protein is CASSTTAETTDTQYF. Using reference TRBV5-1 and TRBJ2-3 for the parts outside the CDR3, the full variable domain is KAGVTQTPRYLIKTRGQQVTLSCSPISGHRSVSWYQQTPGQGLQFLFEYFSETQRNKGNFPGRFSGRQFSNSRSEMNVSTLELGDSALYLCASSTTAETTDTQYFGPGTRLTVL.

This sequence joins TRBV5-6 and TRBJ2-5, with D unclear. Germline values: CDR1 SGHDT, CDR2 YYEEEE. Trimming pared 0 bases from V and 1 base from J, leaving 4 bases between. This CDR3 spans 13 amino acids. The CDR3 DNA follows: TGTGCCAGCAGCTTGGGCAGCCAAGAGACCCAGTACTTC. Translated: CASSLGSQETQYF.

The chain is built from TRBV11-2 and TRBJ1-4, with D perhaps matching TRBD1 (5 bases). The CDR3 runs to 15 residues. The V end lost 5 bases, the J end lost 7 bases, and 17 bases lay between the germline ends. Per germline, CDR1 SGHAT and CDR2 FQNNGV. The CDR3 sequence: CASSRGAAWGEKLFF. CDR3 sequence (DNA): TGTGCCAGCAGCCGCGGGGCGGCCTGGGGTGAAAAACTGTTTTTT.

The CDR3 DNA reads TGCGCCAGCAGCCAGGTCCCGGGATCCCTCACCGGGGAGCTGTTTTTT. Translated, it gives CASSQVPGSLTGELFF. The chain recombines TRBV4-1 with TRBJ2-2; D may be TRBD2 (5 bases). The CDR3 is 16 amino acids. CDR1 and CDR2 from the germline V gene are MGHRA and YSYEKL. V lost 3 bases and J 4 bases, leaving 15 bases between the germline ends.

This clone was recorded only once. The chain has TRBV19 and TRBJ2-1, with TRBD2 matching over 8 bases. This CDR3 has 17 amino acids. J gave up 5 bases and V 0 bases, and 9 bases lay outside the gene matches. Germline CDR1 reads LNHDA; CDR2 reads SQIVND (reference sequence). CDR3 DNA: TGTGCCAGTAGTATAGATCGGAGTAGCGGGAATGACAATGAGCAGTTCTTC. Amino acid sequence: CASSIDRSSGNDNEQFF.

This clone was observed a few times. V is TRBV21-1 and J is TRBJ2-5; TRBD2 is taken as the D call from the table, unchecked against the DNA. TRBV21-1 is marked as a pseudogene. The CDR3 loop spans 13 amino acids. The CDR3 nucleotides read TGTGCCACCCGGGACGGGAGTGTGGAGACCCAGTACTTC. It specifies CATRDGSVETQYF.

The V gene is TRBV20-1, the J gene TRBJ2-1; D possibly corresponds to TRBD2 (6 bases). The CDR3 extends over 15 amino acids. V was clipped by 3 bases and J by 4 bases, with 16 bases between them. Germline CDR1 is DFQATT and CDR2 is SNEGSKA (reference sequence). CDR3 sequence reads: CSASDGTSSYNEQFF. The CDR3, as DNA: TGCAGTGCTAGTGACGGGACTTCGTCTTACAATGAGCAGTTCTTC.

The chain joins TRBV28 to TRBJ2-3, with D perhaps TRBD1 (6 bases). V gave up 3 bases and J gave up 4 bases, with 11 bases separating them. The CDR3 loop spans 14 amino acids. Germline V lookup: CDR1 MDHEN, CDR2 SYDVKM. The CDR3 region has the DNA TGTGCCAGCAGTTTTAATACAGGGTCAGATACGCAGTATTTT. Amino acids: CASSFNTGSDTQYF.

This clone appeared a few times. The CDR3 reads CASSPSSGRDNEQFF. CDR3 in DNA: TGTGCCAGCAGCCCTAGTAGCGGGAGGGACAATGAGCAGTTCTTC. The chain combines TRBV5-4 with TRBJ2-1; 11 bases agree with TRBD2. The CDR3 contains 15 residues. Trimming removed 4 bases from V and 5 bases from J; junction bases left unmatched: 5. Germline V lookup: CDR1 SGHNT, CDR2 YYREEE (reference sequence).

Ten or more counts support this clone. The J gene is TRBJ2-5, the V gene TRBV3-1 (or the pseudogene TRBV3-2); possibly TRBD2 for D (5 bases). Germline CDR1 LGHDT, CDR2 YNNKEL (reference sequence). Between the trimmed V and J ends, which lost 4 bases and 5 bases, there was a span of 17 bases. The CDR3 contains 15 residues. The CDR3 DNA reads TGTGCCAGCAGCCCTACACTAGATACGGTCGAGACCCAGTACTTC. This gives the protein CASSPTLDTVETQYF.

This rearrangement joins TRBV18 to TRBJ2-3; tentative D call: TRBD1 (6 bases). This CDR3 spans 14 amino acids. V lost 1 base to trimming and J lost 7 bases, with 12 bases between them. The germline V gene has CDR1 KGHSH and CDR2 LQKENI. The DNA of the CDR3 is TGTGCCAGCTCACCACTTCAGGGGAAAAATACGCAGTATTTT. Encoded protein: CASSPLQGKNTQYF.

CDR3 nucleotide sequence: TGTGCCAGCACCGGACAGATAAACACTGAAGCTTTCTTT. Encoded protein: CASTGQINTEAFF. V is TRBV6-5 and J is TRBJ1-1, with TRBD1 as a possible D gene (6 bases). Germline-derived CDR1 and CDR2 are MNHEY and SVGAGI. This CDR3 has 13 amino acids. The V end was cut by 7 bases, the J end by 2 bases, with 11 bases between.

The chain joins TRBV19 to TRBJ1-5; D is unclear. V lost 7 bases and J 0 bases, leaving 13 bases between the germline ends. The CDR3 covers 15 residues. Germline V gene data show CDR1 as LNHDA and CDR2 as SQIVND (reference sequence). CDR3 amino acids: CASTKGVYSNQPQHF. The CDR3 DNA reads TGTGCCAGTACCAAAGGAGTGTATAGCAATCAGCCCCAGCATTTT.

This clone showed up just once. DNA for the CDR3: TGTGCCAGCAGCTTGAGCTTCGACGGGAGGGAGACCCAGTACTTC. Translated, it gives CASSLSFDGRETQYF. The chain couples TRBV5-4 to TRBJ2-5; 7 bases are shared with TRBD2. V trimming: 1 base; J trimming: 5 bases; junction bases outside the gene matches: 8. Germline CDR1 is SGHNT and CDR2 is YYREEE (reference sequence). CDR3 length equals 15 residues.

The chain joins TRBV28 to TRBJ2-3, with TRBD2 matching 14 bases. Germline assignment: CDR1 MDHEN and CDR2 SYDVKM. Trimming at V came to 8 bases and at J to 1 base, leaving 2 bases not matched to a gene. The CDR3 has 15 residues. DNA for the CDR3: TGTGCCAGCCTGGGACTAGCGGGAGGCACAGATACGCAGTATTTT. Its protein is CASLGLAGGTDTQYF.

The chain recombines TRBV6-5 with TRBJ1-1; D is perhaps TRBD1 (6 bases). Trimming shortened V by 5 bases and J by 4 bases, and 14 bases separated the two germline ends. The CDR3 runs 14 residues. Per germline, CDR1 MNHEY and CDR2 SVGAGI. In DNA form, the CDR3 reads TGTGCCAGCAGTCTCCAGGGGCGGGTCACTGAAGCTTTCTTT. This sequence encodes CASSLQGRVTEAFF.

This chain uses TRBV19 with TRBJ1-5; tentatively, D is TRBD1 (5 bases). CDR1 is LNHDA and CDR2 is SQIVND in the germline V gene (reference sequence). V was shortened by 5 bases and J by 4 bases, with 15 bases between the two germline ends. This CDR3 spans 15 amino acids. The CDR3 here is CASSFDLDMNQPQHF. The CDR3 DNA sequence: TGTGCCAGTAGTTTTGACTTGGACATGAATCAGCCCCAGCATTTT. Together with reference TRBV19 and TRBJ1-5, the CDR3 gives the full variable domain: DGGITQSPKYLFRKEGQNVTLSCEQNLNHDAMYWYRQDPGQGLRLIYYSQIVNDFQKGDIAEGYSVSREKKESFPLTVTSAQKNPTAFYLCASSFDLDMNQPQHFGDGTRLSIL.

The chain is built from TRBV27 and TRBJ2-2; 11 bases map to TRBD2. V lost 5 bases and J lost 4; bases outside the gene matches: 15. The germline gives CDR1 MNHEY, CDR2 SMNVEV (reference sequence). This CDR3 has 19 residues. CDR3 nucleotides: TGTGCCAGCAGTATCCTCGGGACTAGCGGCCTTCGGAGCACCGGGGAGCTGTTTTTT. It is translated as CASSILGTSGLRSTGELFF.

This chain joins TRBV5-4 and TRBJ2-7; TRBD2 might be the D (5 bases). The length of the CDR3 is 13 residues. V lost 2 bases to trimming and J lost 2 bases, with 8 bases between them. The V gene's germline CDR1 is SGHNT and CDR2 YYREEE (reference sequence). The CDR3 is CASSLPGTYEQYF. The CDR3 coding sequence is TGTGCCAGCAGCTTACCGGGAACCTACGAGCAGTACTTC.

CDR3 nucleotide sequence: TGCGCCAGCAGTGAGTCCCCTAGCGGGAGGAGGTACTTC. It codes for CASSESPSGRRYF. The chain is built from TRBV10-1 and TRBJ2-7; 11 bases match TRBD2. This CDR3 has 13 residues. Germline trimming cut 0 bases from V and 12 bases from J; bases unmatched to any gene: 4. Germline V gene lookup returns CDR1 WNHNN and CDR2 SYGVQD (reference sequence).

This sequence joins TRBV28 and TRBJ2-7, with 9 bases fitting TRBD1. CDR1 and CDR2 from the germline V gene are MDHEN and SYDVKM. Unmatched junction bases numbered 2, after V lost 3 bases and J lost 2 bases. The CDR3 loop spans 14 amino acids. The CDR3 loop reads CASSFDRGTYEQYF. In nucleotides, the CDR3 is TGTGCCAGCAGTTTCGACAGGGGGACCTACGAGCAGTACTTC.